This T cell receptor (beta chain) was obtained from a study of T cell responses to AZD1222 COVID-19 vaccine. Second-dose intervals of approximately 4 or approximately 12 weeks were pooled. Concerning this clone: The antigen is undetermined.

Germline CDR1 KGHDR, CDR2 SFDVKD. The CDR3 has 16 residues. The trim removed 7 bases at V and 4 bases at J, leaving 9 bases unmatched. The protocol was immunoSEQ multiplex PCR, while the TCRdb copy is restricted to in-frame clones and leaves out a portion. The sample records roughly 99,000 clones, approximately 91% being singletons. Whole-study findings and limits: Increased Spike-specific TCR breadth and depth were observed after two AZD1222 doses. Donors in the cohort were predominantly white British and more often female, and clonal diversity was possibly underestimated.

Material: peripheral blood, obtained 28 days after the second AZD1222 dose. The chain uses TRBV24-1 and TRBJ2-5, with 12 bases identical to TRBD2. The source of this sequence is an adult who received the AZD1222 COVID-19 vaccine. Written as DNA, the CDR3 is TGTGCCACCAGCGCGGCGACTAGCGGGAGAAGAGAGACCCAGTACTTC. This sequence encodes CATSAATSGRRETQYF.